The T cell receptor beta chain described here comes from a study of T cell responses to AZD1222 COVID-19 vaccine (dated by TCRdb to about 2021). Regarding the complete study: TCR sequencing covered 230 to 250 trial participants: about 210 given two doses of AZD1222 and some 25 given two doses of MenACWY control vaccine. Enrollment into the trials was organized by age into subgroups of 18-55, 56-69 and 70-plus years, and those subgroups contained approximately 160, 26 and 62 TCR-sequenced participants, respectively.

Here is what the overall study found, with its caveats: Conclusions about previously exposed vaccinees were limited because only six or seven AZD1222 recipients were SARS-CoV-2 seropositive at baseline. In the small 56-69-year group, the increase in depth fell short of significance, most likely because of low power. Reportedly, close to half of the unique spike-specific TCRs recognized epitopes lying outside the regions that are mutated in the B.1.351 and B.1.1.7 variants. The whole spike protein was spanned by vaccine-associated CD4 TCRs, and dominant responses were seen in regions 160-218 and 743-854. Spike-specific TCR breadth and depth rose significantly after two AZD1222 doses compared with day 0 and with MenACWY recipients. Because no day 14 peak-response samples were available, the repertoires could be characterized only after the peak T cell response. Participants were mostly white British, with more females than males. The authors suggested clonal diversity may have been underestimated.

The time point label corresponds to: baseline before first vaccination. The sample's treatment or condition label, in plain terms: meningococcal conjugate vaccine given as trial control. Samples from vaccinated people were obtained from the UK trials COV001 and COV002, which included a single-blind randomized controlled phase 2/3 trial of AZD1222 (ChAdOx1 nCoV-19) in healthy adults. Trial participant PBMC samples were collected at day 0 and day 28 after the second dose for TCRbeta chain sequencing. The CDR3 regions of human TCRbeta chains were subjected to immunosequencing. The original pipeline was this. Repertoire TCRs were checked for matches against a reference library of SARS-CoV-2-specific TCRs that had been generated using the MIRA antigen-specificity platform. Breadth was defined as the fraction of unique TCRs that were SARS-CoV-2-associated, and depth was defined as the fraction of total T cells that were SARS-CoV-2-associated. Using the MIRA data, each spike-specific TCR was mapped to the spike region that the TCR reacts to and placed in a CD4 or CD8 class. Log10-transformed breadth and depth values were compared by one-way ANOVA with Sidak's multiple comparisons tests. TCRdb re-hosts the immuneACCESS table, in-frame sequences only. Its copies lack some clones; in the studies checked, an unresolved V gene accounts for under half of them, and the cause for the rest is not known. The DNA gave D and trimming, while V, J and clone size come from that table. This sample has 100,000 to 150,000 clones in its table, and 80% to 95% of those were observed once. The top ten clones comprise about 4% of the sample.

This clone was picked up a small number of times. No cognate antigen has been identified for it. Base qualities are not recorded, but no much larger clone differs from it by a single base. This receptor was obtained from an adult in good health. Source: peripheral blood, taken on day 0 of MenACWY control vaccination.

The nucleotides read TGTGCCAGCTCACCAAGCGGCTGGGAGCTGTTTTTT. It codes for CASSPSGWELFF. The chain uses TRBV18 and TRBJ2-2; perhaps TRBD2 is the D gene, with 5 bases matching. CDR1 and CDR2 were assigned from the germline V gene as KGHSH and LQKENI. The CDR3 holds 12 amino acids from the cysteine to the phenylalanine. The sequence is cut down to CDR3 DNA, 36 bases in frame from base 1. The junction shows trimming of 2 bases on V and 9 bases on J, plus 7 bases between the germline ends.